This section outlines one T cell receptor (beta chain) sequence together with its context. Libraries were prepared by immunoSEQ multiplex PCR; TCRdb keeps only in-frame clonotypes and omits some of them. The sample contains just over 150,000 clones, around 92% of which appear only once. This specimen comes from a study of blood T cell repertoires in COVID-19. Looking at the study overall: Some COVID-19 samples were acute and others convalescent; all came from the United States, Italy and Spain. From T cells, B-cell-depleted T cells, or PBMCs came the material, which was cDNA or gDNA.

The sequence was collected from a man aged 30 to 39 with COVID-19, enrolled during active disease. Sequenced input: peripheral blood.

The CDR3 DNA follows: TGTGCCAGCAGCCAAGTGCCCCTAGCGGGAGGGGACAATGAGCAGTTCTTC. Protein: CASSQVPLAGGDNEQFF. The chain recombines TRBV3-1 (or the pseudogene TRBV3-2) with TRBJ2-1; 12 nucleotides agree with TRBD2. The CDR3 has 17 amino acids. The ends lost 1 base at V and 5 bases at J; junction bases unmatched: 6. The germline CDR1 and CDR2 sequences are LGHDT and YNNKEL (reference sequence).